This T cell receptor beta chain came from a study of blood T cell repertoires in COVID-19. Study details: Samples of COVID-19 (acute and convalescent) were obtained from the United States, Italy and Spain. In each case, the material was cDNA or gDNA derived from T cells, B-cell-depleted T cells, or PBMCs.

Original handling: Nucleated cell counts were estimated from reference gene primer amplification. The repertoire was sequenced with immunoSEQ multiplex PCR; TCRdb's copy has only in-frame clones and lacks some. For V, J and clone size, that table is used; D and trimming come from the DNA. The top ten clones hold approximately 5.4% of a sample with about 140,000 clones, approximately 86% of them seen once. J gave up 11 bases and V 4 bases, and 9 bases lay outside the gene matches. The CDR3 consists of 15 residues. The germline CDR1 and CDR2 sequences are SGHDT and YYEEEE. The specimen was peripheral blood. J is TRBJ2-1 and V is TRBV5-6; 13 bases agree with TRBD2. The TCR sequence derives from a human donor in a cohort sampled during active COVID-19. The CDR3 bases are TGTGCCAGCAGCGAGCCGGGACTAGCGGGGCGAAAGCAGTTCTTC. This codes for CASSEPGLAGRKQFF. The whole variable domain, remainder taken from reference TRBV5-6 and TRBJ2-1, is DAGVTQSPTHLIKTRGQQVTLRCSPKSGHDTVSWYQQALGQGPQFIFQYYEEEERQRGNFPDRFSGHQFPNYSSELNVNALLLGDSALYLCASSEPGLAGRKQFFGPGTRLTVL.